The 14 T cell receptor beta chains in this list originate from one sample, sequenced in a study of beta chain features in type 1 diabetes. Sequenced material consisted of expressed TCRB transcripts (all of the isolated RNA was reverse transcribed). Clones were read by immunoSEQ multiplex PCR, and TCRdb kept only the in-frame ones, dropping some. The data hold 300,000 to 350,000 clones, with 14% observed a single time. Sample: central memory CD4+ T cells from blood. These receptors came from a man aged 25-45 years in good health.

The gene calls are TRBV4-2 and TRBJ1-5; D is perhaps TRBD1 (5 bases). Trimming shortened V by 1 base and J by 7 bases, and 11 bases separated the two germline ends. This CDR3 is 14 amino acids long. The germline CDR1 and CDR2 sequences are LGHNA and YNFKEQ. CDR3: CASSQALGVQPQHF. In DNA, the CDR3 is TGTGCCAGCAGCCAAGCGTTGGGGGTACAGCCCCAGCATTTT.

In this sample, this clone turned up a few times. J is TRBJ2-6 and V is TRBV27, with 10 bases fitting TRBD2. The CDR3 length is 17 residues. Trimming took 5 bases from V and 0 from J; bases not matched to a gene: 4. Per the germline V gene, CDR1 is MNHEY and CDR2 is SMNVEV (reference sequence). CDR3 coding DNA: TGTGCCAGCAGTGGACTAGCGGATATCTCTGGGGCCAACGTCCTGACTTTC. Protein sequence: CASSGLADISGANVLTF. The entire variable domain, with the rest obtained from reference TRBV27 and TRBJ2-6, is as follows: EAQVTQNPRYLITVTGKKLTVTCSQNMNHEYMSWYRQDPGLGLRQIYYSMNVEVTDKGDVPEGYKVSRKEKRNFPLILESPSPNQTSLYFCASSGLADISGANVLTFGAGSRLTVL.

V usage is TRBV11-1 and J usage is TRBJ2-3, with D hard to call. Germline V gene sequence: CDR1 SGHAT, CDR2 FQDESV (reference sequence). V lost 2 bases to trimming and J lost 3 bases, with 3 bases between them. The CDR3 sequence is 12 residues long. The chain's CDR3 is CASSLSTDTQYF. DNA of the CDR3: TGTGCCAGCAGCTTATCGACAGATACGCAGTATTTT.

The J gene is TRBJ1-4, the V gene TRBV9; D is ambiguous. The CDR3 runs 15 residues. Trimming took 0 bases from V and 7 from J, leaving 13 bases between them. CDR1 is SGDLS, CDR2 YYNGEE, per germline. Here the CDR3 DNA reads TGTGCCAGCAGCGTAGACGGGAGTAGTCGTGAAAAACTGTTTTTT. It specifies CASSVDGSSREKLFF.

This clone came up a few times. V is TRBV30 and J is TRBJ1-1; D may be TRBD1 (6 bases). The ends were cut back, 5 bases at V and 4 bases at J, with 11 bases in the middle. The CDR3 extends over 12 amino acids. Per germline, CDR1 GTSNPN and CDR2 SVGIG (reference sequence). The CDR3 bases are TGTGCCTGGGTTCAGGGGCCCACTGAAGCTTTCTTT. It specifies CAWVQGPTEAFF.

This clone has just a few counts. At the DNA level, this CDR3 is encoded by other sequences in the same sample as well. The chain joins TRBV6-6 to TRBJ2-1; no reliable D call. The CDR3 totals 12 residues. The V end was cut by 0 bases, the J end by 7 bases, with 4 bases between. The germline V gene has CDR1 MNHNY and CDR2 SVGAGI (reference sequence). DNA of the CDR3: TGTGCCAGCAGTTACTCAGGGAATGAGCAGTTCTTC. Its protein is CASSYSGNEQFF.

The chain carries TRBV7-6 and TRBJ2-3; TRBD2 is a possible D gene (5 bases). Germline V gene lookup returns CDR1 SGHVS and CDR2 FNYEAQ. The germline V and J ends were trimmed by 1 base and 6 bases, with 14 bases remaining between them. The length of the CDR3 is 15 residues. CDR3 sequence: CASSLVGGSGDTQYF. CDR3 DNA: TGTGCCAGCAGCTTAGTCGGCGGGTCCGGGGATACGCAGTATTTT. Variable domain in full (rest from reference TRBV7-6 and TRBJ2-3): GAGVSQSPRYKVTKRGQDVALRCDPISGHVSLYWYRQALGQGPEFLTYFNYEAQQDKSGLPNDRFSAERPEGSISTLTIQRTEQRDSAMYRCASSLVGGSGDTQYFGPGTRLTVL.

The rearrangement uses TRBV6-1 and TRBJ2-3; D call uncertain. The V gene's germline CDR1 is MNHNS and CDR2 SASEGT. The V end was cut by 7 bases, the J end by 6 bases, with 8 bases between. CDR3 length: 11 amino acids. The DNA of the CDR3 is TGTGCCAGCACTACCAGGGATACGCAGTATTTT. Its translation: CASTTRDTQYF.

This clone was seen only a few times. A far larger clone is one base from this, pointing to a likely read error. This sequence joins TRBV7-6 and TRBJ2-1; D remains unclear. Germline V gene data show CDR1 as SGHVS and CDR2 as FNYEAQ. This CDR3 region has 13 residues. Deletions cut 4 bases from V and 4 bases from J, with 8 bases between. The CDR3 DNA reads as TGTGCCAGCAGCTCCGAACTATACAATGAGCAGTTCTTC. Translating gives CASSSELYNEQFF.

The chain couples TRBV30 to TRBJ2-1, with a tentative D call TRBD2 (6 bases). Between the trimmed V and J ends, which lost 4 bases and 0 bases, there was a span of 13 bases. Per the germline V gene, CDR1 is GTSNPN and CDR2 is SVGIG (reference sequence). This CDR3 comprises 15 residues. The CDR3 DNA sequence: TGTGCCTGGATCCCAGGAGGGTTCTCCTACAATGAGCAGTTCTTC. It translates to CAWIPGGFSYNEQFF.

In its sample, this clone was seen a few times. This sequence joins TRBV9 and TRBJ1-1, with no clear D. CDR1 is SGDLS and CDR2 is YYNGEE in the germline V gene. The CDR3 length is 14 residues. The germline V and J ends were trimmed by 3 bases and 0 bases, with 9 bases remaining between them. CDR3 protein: CASSAQPLNTEAFF. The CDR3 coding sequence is TGTGCCAGCAGCGCACAGCCCTTGAACACTGAAGCTTTCTTT.

In nucleotides, the CDR3 is TGTGCCCGACGGGGGCAGGAGAACACCGGGGAGCTGTTTTTT. This translates into CARRGQENTGELFF. V is TRBV2 and J is TRBJ2-2; D might be TRBD1 or TRBD2, each matching 6 bases. Deletions cut 11 bases from V and 1 base from J, with 14 bases between. Germline V gene lookup returns CDR1 SNHLY and CDR2 FYNNEI. The CDR3 runs to 14 residues.

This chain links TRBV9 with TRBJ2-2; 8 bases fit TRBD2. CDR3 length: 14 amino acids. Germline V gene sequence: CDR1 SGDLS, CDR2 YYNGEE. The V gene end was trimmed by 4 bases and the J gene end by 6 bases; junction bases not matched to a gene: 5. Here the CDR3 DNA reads TGTGCCAGCAGCCCAGGACTAGCTTCCGGGGAGCTGTTTTTT. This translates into CASSPGLASGELFF.

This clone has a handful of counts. The CDR3 region has the DNA TGTGCCAGCAGCTTAGCGGGGGGCTCAATTGCCAACAATGAGCAGTTCTTC. Its protein is CASSLAGGSIANNEQFF. V is TRBV7-2 and J is TRBJ2-1; D may match TRBD1 or TRBD2 (6 bases each). V gave up 0 bases and J gave up 5 bases, with 17 bases separating them. CDR3 length equals 17 residues. Germline values: CDR1 SGHTA, CDR2 FQGNSA. Supplemented by reference TRBV7-2 and TRBJ2-1, the full variable domain reads GAGVSQSPSNKVTEKGKDVELRCDPISGHTALYWYRQSLGQGLEFLIYFQGNSAPDKSGLPSDRFSAERTGGSVSTLTIQRTQQEDSAVYLCASSLAGGSIANNEQFFGPGTRLTVL.